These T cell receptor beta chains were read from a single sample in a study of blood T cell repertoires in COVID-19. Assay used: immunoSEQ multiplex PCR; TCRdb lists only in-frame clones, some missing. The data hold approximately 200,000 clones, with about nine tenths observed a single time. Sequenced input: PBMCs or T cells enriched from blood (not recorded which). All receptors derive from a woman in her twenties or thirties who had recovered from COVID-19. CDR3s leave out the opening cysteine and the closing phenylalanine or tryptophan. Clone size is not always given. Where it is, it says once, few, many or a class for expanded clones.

cdr3_aa: ASSQEMAETQY
v_call: TRBV14
clone_size: -

cdr3_aa: ASLPADYNEQF
v_call: TRBV2
clone_size: -

cdr3_aa: AWSLGTGGADTQY
v_call: TRBV30
clone_size: -

cdr3_aa: ASNGGDRDNEQF
v_call: TRBV2
clone_size: -

cdr3_aa: ASSLRQRYEQY
v_call: TRBV11-2
clone_size: -

cdr3_aa: AWSPGTGVYEQY
v_call: TRBV30
clone_size: -

cdr3_aa: ASSSPGDTIY
v_call: TRBV7-3
clone_size: -

cdr3_aa: ASSLGGTGSGELF
v_call: TRBV11-1
clone_size: -

cdr3_aa: ASSPQGKGDGYT
v_call: TRBV6-2/TRBV6-3
clone_size: -

cdr3_aa: ASSPTGQISGYT
v_call: TRBV18
clone_size: once

cdr3_aa: SASTSRRDNEQF
v_call: TRBV20-1
clone_size: -

cdr3_aa: ASSLGGFPPPDTQY
v_call: TRBV5-1
clone_size: -

cdr3_aa: ASSITTSGSWTGELF
v_call: TRBV19
clone_size: -

cdr3_aa: ASSPLLSPDRGRGEKLF
v_call: TRBV7-2
clone_size: -

cdr3_aa: SLSSVGGGTQY
v_call: TRBV29-1
clone_size: -

cdr3_aa: ASSRSGQVLPTDTQY
v_call: TRBV5-5
clone_size: -

cdr3_aa: ASSWGQNSPLH
v_call: TRBV5-1
clone_size: -

cdr3_aa: ASSSTSLGSNQPQH
v_call: TRBV6-5
clone_size: -

cdr3_aa: ASSPGGQGARGEAF
v_call: TRBV7-2
clone_size: few

cdr3_aa: ASSQDIGTEAF
v_call: TRBV3-1/TRBV3-2
clone_size: -

cdr3_aa: ASRGRTLDEKLF
v_call: TRBV2
clone_size: -

cdr3_aa: ASSIGMSSSYEQY
v_call: TRBV19
clone_size: -

cdr3_aa: ASSLSGSLYEQY
v_call: TRBV27
clone_size: -

cdr3_aa: ASFYGNTIY
v_call: TRBV2
clone_size: -

cdr3_aa: AISKQANTEAF
v_call: TRBV10-3
clone_size: -

cdr3_aa: SASGGGDQPQH
v_call: TRBV20-1
clone_size: -

cdr3_aa: ASSRSQGNGGYT
v_call: TRBV11-2
clone_size: -

cdr3_aa: ASSPGGDRYNEQF
v_call: TRBV5-1
clone_size: -

cdr3_aa: AWSVLAGGYEQY
v_call: TRBV30
clone_size: -

cdr3_aa: ATSRAGWAESPLH
v_call: TRBV15
clone_size: -

cdr3_aa: ASSPPNSALH
v_call: TRBV5-8
clone_size: -

cdr3_aa: ATQGGQGTDTQY
v_call: TRBV7-9
clone_size: -

cdr3_aa: ASSLFGRENTGELF
v_call: TRBV7-2
clone_size: -

cdr3_aa: ASSYSGSRENSPLH
v_call: TRBV6-5
clone_size: -

cdr3_aa: ASSIGRGPYNEQF
v_call: TRBV19
clone_size: -

cdr3_aa: ASSWTHGDQPQH
v_call: TRBV28
clone_size: -

cdr3_aa: ASSVSSSARYYGYT
v_call: TRBV9
clone_size: few

cdr3_aa: ASSSGGETQY
v_call: TRBV7-2
clone_size: -

cdr3_aa: ASSGPQGGYGYT
v_call: TRBV28
clone_size: -

cdr3_aa: ASSQARGGQGNSPLH
v_call: TRBV4-3
clone_size: once

cdr3_aa: ASSPQLRLGTGGEKLF
v_call: TRBV4-2
clone_size: -

cdr3_aa: ASRADLQETQY
v_call: TRBV5-4
clone_size: -

cdr3_aa: ASSSQRGYIDTQY
v_call: TRBV13
clone_size: -

cdr3_aa: SASRDSSYEQY
v_call: TRBV20-1
clone_size: -

cdr3_aa: ASSSAGGIGVSNQPQH
v_call: TRBV19
clone_size: -